Below, 22 T cell receptor beta chains from the same sample are listed, as sequenced in a study of blood T cell repertoires in COVID-19. Measured with immunoSEQ multiplex PCR; TCRdb has only the in-frame clones, and not every one. The data show some 270,000 clones, 80% to 85% seen once. Specimen: PBMCs or T cells enriched from blood (not recorded which). Receptors originate from a man aged 50-59 years who had recovered from COVID-19.

In DNA, the CDR3 is TGTGCCACCAGTGATTCCGGTTATGAGCAGTTCTTC. Protein sequence: CATSDSGYEQFF. The chain couples TRBV24-1 to TRBJ2-1; D remains unclear. V was pared by 2 bases and J by 8 bases, with 6 bases between. Germline CDR1 is KGHDR and CDR2 is SFDVKD. The CDR3 sequence is 12 residues long.

This clone has more than one count but fewer than ten. This chain's CDR3 is CASSLMRAETRTDTQYF. CDR3 coding DNA: TGTGCCAGCAGCTTAATGAGGGCGGAAACCCGCACAGATACGCAGTATTTT. This chain uses TRBV7-3 with TRBJ2-3, with D possibly matching TRBD2 (5 bases). There are 17 residues in the CDR3. V was clipped by 1 base and J by 1 base, with 15 bases between them. Germline V gene data show CDR1 as SGHTA and CDR2 as FQGTGA.

DNA for the CDR3: TGTGCCAGTAGTAGGAGACCCGGGACAGGAGACAATGAGCAGTTCTTC. Translating it yields CASSRRPGTGDNEQFF. The chain joins TRBV19 to TRBJ2-1; 8 nucleotides agree with TRBD1. CDR1 is LNHDA and CDR2 is SQIVND in the germline V gene (reference sequence). V dropped 4 bases and J dropped 5; count of bases not matched to a gene: 10. The CDR3 loop spans 16 amino acids.

This clone was seen a single time. The CDR3 sequence is CASSRRGPSGTEAFF. The CDR3, as DNA: TGTGCCAGCAGCCGGCGGGGCCCTAGTGGCACTGAAGCTTTCTTT. The chain employs TRBV28 and TRBJ1-1; a weak D match, TRBD1 (5 bases). Trimming took off 6 bases at V and 4 bases at J, with 18 bases between the two ends. Germline CDR1 is MDHEN and CDR2 is SYDVKM. This CDR3 comprises 15 residues.

The chain carries TRBV5-6 and TRBJ2-3, with TRBD1 matching 8 bases. The CDR3 length is 15 residues. V lost 0 bases and J lost 3; bases outside the gene matches: 3. Germline V gene lookup returns CDR1 SGHDT and CDR2 YYEEEE. The CDR3 DNA follows: TGTGCCAGCAGCTTGGACAGGACAGGGACAGATACGCAGTATTTT. As protein: CASSLDRTGTDTQYF.

The V and J genes are TRBV7-3 and TRBJ2-2, with a tentative D call TRBD2 (6 bases). The V and J ends lost 5 bases and 2 bases respectively, with 18 bases between them. The germline V gene has CDR1 SGHTA and CDR2 FQGTGA. The CDR3 has 17 amino acids. CDR3 nucleotides: TGTGCCAGCAGCCCACCTAGGGCGGGAATAAACACCGGGGAGCTGTTTTTT. The encoded protein is CASSPPRAGINTGELFF.

This chain uses TRBV10-1 with TRBJ2-2, with 12 bases that match TRBD2. Trimming at V came to 6 bases and at J to 5 bases, leaving 7 bases not matched to a gene. CDR3 length equals 16 residues. From germline, CDR1 is WNHNN and CDR2 SYGVQD (reference sequence). Here the CDR3 DNA reads TGCGCCAGCAGCAGACTAGCGGGAGTGGGGACCGGGGAGCTGTTTTTT. It encodes CASSRLAGVGTGELFF.

V usage is TRBV12-5 and J usage is TRBJ2-7, with 16 bases matching TRBD2. The germline V gene has CDR1 LGHNT and CDR2 FRNRAP. The CDR3 runs 17 residues. The junction had 10 bases not matched to a gene; V was cut back by 7 bases and J by 4 bases. CDR3 coding DNA: TGTGCTAGTGCCGTGGGGACTAGCGGGAGGGCCACGTACGAGCAGTACTTC. This sequence encodes CASAVGTSGRATYEQYF.

This chain links TRBV6-5 with TRBJ1-1; weak D call: TRBD1 (6 bases). The germline V and J ends were trimmed by 7 bases and 7 bases, with 13 bases remaining between them. Germline CDR1 reads MNHEY; CDR2 reads SVGAGI. The CDR3 is 12 amino acids. CDR3 in amino acids: CASKGVGFEAFF. The CDR3 nucleotides read TGTGCCAGCAAGGGGGTGGGTTTTGAAGCTTTCTTT.

The V call is TRBV4-1, the J call TRBJ1-6, with D maybe TRBD1 (5 bases). Between the trimmed V and J ends, which lost 1 base and 7 bases, there was a span of 14 bases. This CDR3 is 16 amino acids long. Germline CDR1 is MGHRA and CDR2 is YSYEKL. CDR3 loop: CASSQGGGRLNSPLHF. In DNA, the CDR3 is TGCGCCAGCAGCCAAGGGGGGGGACGGTTAAATTCACCCCTCCACTTT.

The chain recombines TRBV4-1 with TRBJ1-4; tentative D call: TRBD1 (6 bases). Germline CDR1 and CDR2: MGHRA and YSYEKL. This CDR3 region has 16 residues. Trimming stripped 2 bases from V and 4 bases from J, with 14 bases between. CDR3 in DNA: TGCGCCAGCAGCCAAACCCCAGGGGCCGATAATGAAAAACTGTTTTTT. As protein: CASSQTPGADNEKLFF.

The chain joins TRBV7-8 to TRBJ2-3; 10 bases match TRBD2. The germline gives CDR1 SGHVS, CDR2 FQNEAQ. V lost 0 bases and J lost 3; bases outside the gene matches: 9. The CDR3 loop spans 18 amino acids. The CDR3 DNA follows: TGTGCCAGCAGCTTAGCGTGGAGCGGGGGGGCCATAACAGATACGCAGTATTTT. Translating gives CASSLAWSGGAITDTQYF.

The chain carries TRBV23-1 and TRBJ2-6; a possible D gene is TRBD1 (5 bases). TRBV23-1 is placed among ORFs of uncertain function. CDR3 size: 17 residues. The V gene lost 2 bases and the J gene lost 0 bases, with 11 bases spanning the gap. CDR3 residues: CASSQRAGPSGANVLTF. Here the CDR3 DNA reads TGCGCCAGCAGTCAACGGGCAGGGCCCTCTGGGGCCAACGTCCTGACTTTC.

V is TRBV5-6 and J is TRBJ2-7; TRBD2 matches at 8 bases. The CDR3 covers 16 residues. V gave up 6 bases and J gave up 3 bases; unmatched junction bases: 14. Germline V gene sequence: CDR1 SGHDT, CDR2 YYEEEE. As DNA, the CDR3 is TGTGCCAGCACTTTGGGGGCTAGCGGGTCCGGCTACGAGCAGTACTTC. Its protein product is CASTLGASGSGYEQYF.

This clone was seen a single time. The chain is built from TRBV3-1 (or the pseudogene TRBV3-2) and TRBJ1-5, with D perhaps matching TRBD1 (5 bases). This CDR3 spans 15 amino acids. Germline V gives CDR1 LGHDT, CDR2 YNNKEL (reference sequence). The V end lost 0 bases, the J end lost 1 base, and 7 bases lay between the germline ends. Here the CDR3 reads CASSQDPGSNQPQHF. The CDR3 region has the DNA TGTGCCAGCAGCCAAGACCCAGGGAGCAATCAGCCCCAGCATTTT.

The chain has TRBV29-1 and TRBJ2-3; 7 bases fit TRBD1. CDR3 length: 17 amino acids. Germline values: CDR1 SQVTM, CDR2 ANQGSEA. The J segment lost 2 bases and the V segment lost 7 bases, leaving 18 bases of the junction unmatched. The CDR3 loop reads CSAMIIPGQTTTDTQYF. The DNA of the CDR3 is TGCAGCGCTATGATCATTCCGGGACAGACGACCACAGATACGCAGTATTTT.

The chain recombines TRBV7-2 with TRBJ1-5; TRBD1 is a possible D gene (6 bases). Germline V gives CDR1 SGHTA, CDR2 FQGNSA. Trimming shortened V by 3 bases and J by 0 bases, and 12 bases separated the two germline ends. The CDR3 covers 16 residues. The CDR3, as DNA: TGTGCCAGCAGCTTTGAGGGGGGGTATAGCAATCAGCCCCAGCATTTT. This sequence encodes CASSFEGGYSNQPQHF.

The V and J genes are TRBV29-1 and TRBJ2-5; the match to TRBD2 covers 10 bases. The CDR3 runs 14 residues. Germline V lookup: CDR1 SQVTM, CDR2 ANQGSEA. The V and J ends lost 8 bases and 4 bases, in that order; junction bases with no gene match: 10. CDR3: CSSSGGAVGETQYF. CDR3 bases: TGCAGCTCCAGCGGGGGGGCGGTCGGAGAGACCCAGTACTTC.

This chain joins TRBV18 and TRBJ2-5; D gene unclear. CDR3 length: 14 residues. Trimming removed 3 bases at V and 3 bases at J, with 11 bases between. Germline-derived CDR1 and CDR2 are KGHSH and LQKENI. The CDR3 spells CASSPPGAKETQYF. The CDR3 region has the DNA TGTGCCAGCTCACCGCCGGGTGCGAAAGAGACCCAGTACTTC. Supplemented by reference TRBV18 and TRBJ2-5, the full variable domain reads NAGVMQNPRHLVRRRGQEARLRCSPMKGHSHVYWYRQLPEEGLKFMVYLQKENIIDESGMPKERFSAEFPKEGPSILRIQQVVRGDSAAYFCASSPPGAKETQYFGPGTRLLVL.

The CDR3 nucleotides are TGTGCCAGCAGTTTAAGGAGCACCGGGGAGCTGTTTTTT. It yields the protein CASSLRSTGELFF. V is TRBV28 and J is TRBJ2-2; D call uncertain. CDR3 size: 13 residues. The germline gives CDR1 MDHEN, CDR2 SYDVKM. The V end lost 2 bases, the J end lost 4 bases, and 5 bases lay between the germline ends.

V and J are TRBV7-8 and TRBJ2-3, with D perhaps TRBD1 (6 bases). With 1 base removed from V and 13 bases from J, the gap between germline ends came to 18 bases. The CDR3 loop spans 14 amino acids. The V gene's germline CDR1 is SGHVS and CDR2 FQNEAQ. Written as DNA, the CDR3 is TGTGCCAGCAGCTTAGAGGTACAGGGCGGAGCGGAGTATTTT. It specifies CASSLEVQGGAEYF.

The V call is TRBV5-1, the J call TRBJ1-6, with TRBD1 as a possible D gene (5 bases). Trimming cost V 4 bases and J 10 bases, with 27 bases left between them. This CDR3 comprises 18 residues. Germline V CDR1 and CDR2: SGHRS, YFSETQ. CDR3 protein: CASSLYSGGGGRKSPLHF. The CDR3 DNA reads as TGCGCCAGCAGCCTCTACTCTGGGGGGGGAGGCCGGAAGTCACCCCTCCACTTT.